This TCR beta chain was observed in a study of T cells and copy number aberrations in small-cell lung cancer (dated by TCRdb to about 2021). Study-wide context: TCR repertoire sequencing was paired with whole-exome sequencing of the same tumor regions to relate T cell metrics to mutations and copy number aberrations. Tumor TCR data were available for 17 patients, and 13 to 15 patients had TCR data from both tumor and normal tissue. General findings and caveats noted by the study authors: Because surgical resection is uncommon in small-cell lung cancer, the study was limited by a small sample size, and the findings need validation. Tumors had lower T-cell density, richness and clonality than adjacent lung tissue, though the difference in density was not significant. Every specimen was formalin-fixed paraffin-embedded tissue, a material known to introduce sequencing artifacts.

A remark on this clone: The target of this receptor is not known. No base quality values were provided; no much bigger clone lies one nucleotide off.

Donors were patients with limited-stage small-cell lung cancer who underwent surgical resection in Hangzhou, China, between about 2008 and 2020. Every donor underwent upfront surgery with no preoperative chemotherapy or radiotherapy, and no donor received immunotherapy either before or after surgery. In the sequenced cohort of under 25 patients, every patient was either a smoker or a heavy second-hand smoker. Adjacent normal lung tissue was taken at least 2 cm away from the tumor margin, and two pathologists confirmed morphologically that the tissue was free of malignant cells. Multi-region TCR-beta sequencing of resected limited-stage small-cell lung cancers and of tumor-adjacent lung tissue was performed to characterize T cell repertoire heterogeneity. Genomic DNA was extracted from FFPE tissue using the AllPrep DNA/RNA FFPE Kit (Qiagen). TCR-beta CDR3 regions were amplified from genomic DNA with the immunoSEQ hsTCRB Kit using multiplexed V- and J-gene primers. Unique DNA barcodes were added in a second PCR, and the samples were pooled together with one negative control and one positive control. Pooled TCR-beta libraries were sequenced on an Illumina MiSeq with a 150-cycle paired-end protocol. Processing in the source paper ran as follows. Adaptive Biotechnologies processed the raw sequencing data and produced a report containing normalized, annotated TCR-beta repertoires. To compute T-cell density, TCR-beta templates were normalized to usable DNA, with usable DNA estimated through amplification of housekeeping genes. Clonality was defined as 1 minus Pielou's evenness, while richness was a count of unique rearrangements. TCRdb carries this immuneACCESS record with in-frame sequences only. Its versions omit some clonotypes, under half of them owing to an unresolved V gene in the studies checked, with the rest unexplained. V and J calls and clone size are copied from that table; D and trimming were computed from the DNA. The sample records fewer than 10,000 clones, roughly 85% of which are singletons. The ten largest clones add up to 30% to 35% of the sample.

Taken from cysteine to phenylalanine, the CDR3 has 15 residues. Just CDR3 DNA is preserved here, 45 bases in frame from base 1. V is cut back by 4 bases and J by 4 bases, with 6 bases in the junction unmatched. The germline V gene supplies CDR1 SGDLS and CDR2 YYNGEE. The sample comprised normal tissue next to the tumor. The V gene is TRBV9 and the J gene is TRBJ1-2; 11 bases in the middle match TRBD1. This clonotype was obtained from a man in his fifties or sixties with small cell lung cancer. The nucleotide sequence is TGTGCCAGCAGCCCGGGGACAGGGGGAACCTATGGCTACACCTTC. This sequence encodes CASSPGTGGTYGYTF. The full variable domain, with segments outside the CDR3 supplied by the reference TRBV9 and TRBJ1-2 proteins, appears as DSGVTQTPKHLITATGQRVTLRCSPRSGDLSVYWYQQSLDQGLQFLIQYYNGEERAKGNILERFSAQQFPDLHSELNLSSLELGDSALYFCASSPGTGGTYGYTFGSGTRLTVV.